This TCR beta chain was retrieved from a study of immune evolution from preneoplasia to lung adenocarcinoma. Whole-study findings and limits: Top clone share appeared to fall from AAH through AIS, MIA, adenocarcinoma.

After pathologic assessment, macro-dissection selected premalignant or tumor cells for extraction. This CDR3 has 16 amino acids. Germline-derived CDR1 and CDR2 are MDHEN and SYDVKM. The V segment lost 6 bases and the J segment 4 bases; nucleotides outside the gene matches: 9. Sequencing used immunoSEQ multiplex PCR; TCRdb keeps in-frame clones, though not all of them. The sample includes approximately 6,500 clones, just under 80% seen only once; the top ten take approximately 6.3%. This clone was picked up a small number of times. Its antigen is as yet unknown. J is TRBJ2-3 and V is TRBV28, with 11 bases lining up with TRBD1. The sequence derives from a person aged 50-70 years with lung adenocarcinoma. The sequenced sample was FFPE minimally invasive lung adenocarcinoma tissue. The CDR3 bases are TGTGCCAGCAGCTCCGAGGACAGGGGGCGCGCAGATACGCAGTATTTT. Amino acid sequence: CASSSEDRGRADTQYF.